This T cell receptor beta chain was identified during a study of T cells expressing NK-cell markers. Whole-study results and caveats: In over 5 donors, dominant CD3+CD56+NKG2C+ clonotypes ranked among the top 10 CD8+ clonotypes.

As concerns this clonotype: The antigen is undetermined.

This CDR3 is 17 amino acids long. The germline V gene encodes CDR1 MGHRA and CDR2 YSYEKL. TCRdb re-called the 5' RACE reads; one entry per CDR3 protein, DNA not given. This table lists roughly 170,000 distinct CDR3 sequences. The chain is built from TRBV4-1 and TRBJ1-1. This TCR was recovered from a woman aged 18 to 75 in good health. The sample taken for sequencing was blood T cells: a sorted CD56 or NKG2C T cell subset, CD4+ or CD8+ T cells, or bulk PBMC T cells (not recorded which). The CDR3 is CASSQGISPILNTEAFF.